The clone carrying this T cell receptor (beta chain) was recorded at least ten times. Stated time point: pre-sensitization, week 0. Stated treatment: therapeutic diphenylcyclopropenone sensitization with weekly scalp DPC. The V and J ends lost 5 bases and 6 bases respectively, with 8 bases between them. The CDR3 spans 11 residues. Germline-derived CDR1 and CDR2 are MNHNY and SVGAGI (reference sequence). This specimen comes from a study of human T cells and chemical hapten exposure. Overall study: Mostly female, the patients presented with alopecia areata, totalis or universalis.

TCRdb itself ran the RACE reads through MiXCR, one entry per CDR3 protein. The sample records tens of thousands of distinct CDR3 sequences, 9.4% being singletons. The TCR sequence derives from a woman between 35 and 50 years old with alopecia areata. Some clones in this sample may be carry-over from other donors' samples. The chain uses TRBV6-6 and TRBJ2-7; D is undetermined. The sample was whole blood, taken in connection with sensitization to the hapten diphenylcyclopropenone (DPC). The CDR3 bases are TGTGCCAGCAGTCCCCGTGGCGAGCAGTACTTC. It encodes CASSPRGEQYF.